This record looks at one TCR beta chain sequence and its context. What it binds is not known. There are 13 residues in the CDR3. Germline V CDR1 and CDR2: MNHEY, SVGAGI. Trimming shortened V by 8 bases and J by 4 bases, and 12 bases separated the two germline ends. The table came from immunoSEQ multiplex PCR; TCRdb's copy has only in-frame clones and leaves some out. This table holds about 130,000 clones, roughly 92% found once. The sample comes from a study of T cell responses to AZD1222 COVID-19 vaccine. Whole-study context: Pooled samples include second doses given at about 4 or 12 weeks.

Study-wide points: Only 5 or 6 individuals given AZD1222 were seropositive at baseline. Donors were mostly white British, more females; clonal diversity possibly underestimated. In the spike-specific TCR repertoire, nearly half reportedly target unmutated variant regions.

The chain employs TRBV6-5 and TRBJ1-3; no reliable D call. Sequencing was performed on peripheral blood, taken on day 0 of AZD1222 vaccination. The source of this sequence is an adult in good health. The CDR3 region has the DNA TGTGCCAGCCGGAGATCTATGGGAAACACCATATATTTT. Translation: CASRRSMGNTIYF.